This paragraph reports one TCR beta chain. It lacks a known antigen. The sample holds no much larger clone one base away, and base qualities are not on file. This record belongs to a study of identical twins (dated by TCRdb to about 2016). Broadly, across the study: To test whether fetal clonotypes persist, the study used deep sequencing on TCR alpha and beta repertoires from monozygotic twins, unrelated adults of various ages, and cord blood. Replicate twin experiments were performed at different times using different library preparation protocols to rule out contamination.

From cysteine to phenylalanine, the CDR3 is 15 amino acids long. The DNA shown is the 45-base CDR3, in frame from base 1. Unmatched junction bases come to 8, with V trimmed by 5 bases and J by 2 bases. CDR1 SEHNR and CDR2 FQNEAQ are derived from the germline V gene (reference sequence). Libraries were constructed by 5' RACE. Data came from an Illumina HiSeq 2000. A universal primer binding site was introduced by template switching, and a unique molecular identifier was present in the final cDNA, enabling accurate counting of TCR cDNA molecules. First-strand cDNA for TCR alpha and beta chains was synthesized from specific primers in the conserved constant-segment region. To control for contamination, each cDNA library was double barcoded with a SMART-Mk sample barcode plus Illumina barcodes. TruSeq adapter sequences along with Illumina sample barcodes were introduced in two successive PCR steps. The TCR alpha and beta cDNA libraries were sequenced on the Illumina HiSeq platform using custom primers. The authors' analysis ran thus. MiGEC was used to process raw reads and extract unique molecular identifiers, and MiXCR was used to find CDR3 positions. For each individual, recombination models were inferred using an EM algorithm with the repgenHMM and IGoR tools. The tcR package in R was used for shared clonotype analysis, with sharing normalized by the product of cloneset sizes. To study raw recombination free of thymic and clonal selection effects, out-of-frame nonproductive sequences were analyzed. The public reads were quality trimmed at Q25 with fastp and then assembled into clones with MiXCR by TCRdb, keeping productive beta chains. Rows with a matching CDR3 protein are joined into one entry that keeps the most common DNA and genes. TCRdb's processing, not the authors' own work, is the source of the V and J calls. Within this sample are roughly 240,000 distinct CDR3 sequences, with about 7% of them counted one time only. Clones ranked in the top ten supply around 3.4% of the sample.

Every donor was a healthy Caucasian. The twin cohort consisted of three pairs of female monozygotic twins, all aged about 18 to 29 years. Using Miltenyi CD45RO+ enrichment and human naive T-cell isolation kits, memory (CD45RO+) and naive T cells were isolated from PBMC. Summary of the overall study and its limitations: Conclusions relied on cross-sectional statistical analysis, since the same donors could not be followed over many years. Fewer insertions were carried by abundant cord blood beta clonotypes; a weaker similar trend was observed in young adult naive repertoires, while no such trend was observed in memory repertoires. Recombination models systematically underestimated out-of-frame TCR alpha sharing in monozygotic twins but agreed with sharing between unrelated individuals. Invariant T cells such as MAIT and iNKT could partly confound zero-insertion analyses, although diverse VJ usage argued against such confounding for most clonotypes. Compared with coincidental sharing between unrelated individuals, out-of-frame TCR alpha sequences shared between twins showed an excess of sequences with low generation probability. A weaker excess of twin sharing was found in beta out-of-frame sequences because the signal-to-noise ratio was lowered by fewer shared sequences.

This sample was shared with a second study, whose subject was yellow fever vaccine responses in identical twins. Looking at the second paper: The authors reported that the T cell response to vaccination in identical twins appeared partly convergent and partly personalized. The study precisely tracked vaccine-responding T cell clones in identical twins.

Sequences were obtained from memory (CD45RO+) T cells sorted from blood. The cell subset or site label corresponds to: CD45RO+ enriched T cells. The clonotype originates from a woman aged 18 to 35 in good health. In this chain, TRBV7-9 is recombined with TRBJ2-7; the junction holds 8 bases that match TRBD2. The nucleotides are TGTGCCAGCAGCCAGGGAGCGGGAGTCACCTACGAGCAGTACTTC. Protein translation: CASSQGAGVTYEQYF.